This TCR beta chain was captured by sequencing in a study of T cell responses to AZD1222 COVID-19 vaccine. Profiling relied on immunoSEQ multiplex PCR, and the TCRdb table lists in-frame clones only, not all of them. The sample holds some 150,000 clones; more than 80% are singletons and the top ten take around 4.3%. In regard to this clone: Its antigen is not identified.

Overall study results and limits: Two doses of AZD1222 preceded a rise in Spike-specific TCR breadth and depth.

The CDR3 runs to 15 residues. Trimming shortened V by 2 bases and J by 8 bases, and 16 bases separated the two germline ends. Germline V CDR1 and CDR2: MNHEY, SVGAGI. Source: peripheral blood, taken on day 0 of AZD1222 vaccination. The genes are TRBV6-5 and TRBJ2-1, with D uncertain. This receptor was obtained from an adult in good health. CDR3 residues: CASSYTSPPGDEQFF. CDR3 sequence (DNA): TGTGCCAGCAGTTACACTTCCCCCCCCGGCGATGAGCAGTTCTTC.